The entry that follows covers one T cell receptor beta chain sequence. Its antigen remains unidentified. This sample stems from a study of cytomegalovirus exposure and HLA in healthy donors. Study at large: Ancestry clustering placed around four fifths of more than 350 genotyped donors in the Caucasian-associated cluster.

Study-wide findings and caveats: A list of approximately 160 TCR beta chains associated with cytomegalovirus was given.

PCR amplification relied on 60 Vbeta primers (plus 13 Jbeta primers). Measured with immunoSEQ multiplex PCR; TCRdb has only the in-frame clones, and not every one. The sample yields more than 110,000 clones, more than 60% seen once. This sequence originates from a woman aged 45-60 years in good health and CMV-seropositive. Sequencing was done on a sample of PBMCs.

The CDR3, as DNA: TGTGCCAGCGGTCGCGGGGATACCTACGAGCAGTACTTC. The encoded protein is CASGRGDTYEQYF. The chain is built from TRBV28 and TRBJ2-7, with TRBD2 as a possible D gene (6 bases). CDR3 length equals 13 residues. Per germline, CDR1 MDHEN and CDR2 SYDVKM. V was cut by 8 bases and J by 2 bases, with 13 bases left in between.